One and the same sample provided the 27 T cell receptor beta chains below, sequenced in a study of blood T cell repertoires in COVID-19. TCRdb's copy holds only in-frame clones and misses some; the assay was immunoSEQ multiplex PCR. In the table there are 150,000 to 200,000 clones, 80% to 85% of which are singletons. What was sequenced was PBMCs or T cells enriched from blood (not recorded which). The source is a man between 65 and 85 years old who had been exposed to COVID-19.

The chain employs TRBV5-5 and TRBJ2-7; possible D gene TRBD2, 6 bases. Germline V gene sequence: CDR1 SGHKS, CDR2 YYEKEE (reference sequence). The V gene lost 4 bases and the J gene lost 1 base, with 15 bases spanning the gap. The CDR3 is 15 residues long. In DNA, the CDR3 is TGTGCCAGCAGCACGGGACTGACTTTTTCCTACGAGCAGTACTTC. Its protein is CASSTGLTFSYEQYF.

The chain uses TRBV18 and TRBJ1-2, with 9 bases aligning to TRBD1. Unmatched junction bases numbered 1, after V lost 3 bases and J lost 8 bases. The CDR3 loop spans 12 amino acids. Looked up from germline, CDR1 is KGHSH and CDR2 is LQKENI. The CDR3 sequence is CASSPDRGGYTF. The CDR3 region has the DNA TGTGCCAGCTCACCGGACAGGGGCGGCTACACCTTC.

This clone was counted a single time. The chain links TRBV3-1 (or the pseudogene TRBV3-2) to TRBJ1-5; no reliable D call. The V end lost 1 base, the J end lost 7 bases, and 5 bases lay between the germline ends. There are 12 residues in the CDR3. Germline CDR1 and CDR2: LGHDT and YNNKEL (reference sequence). The CDR3 protein is CASSQGPQPQHF. The CDR3 DNA follows: TGTGCCAGCAGCCAAGGGCCCCAGCCCCAGCATTTT.

The sample holds a few counts of this clone. The gene calls are TRBV19 and TRBJ2-7, with 7 bases matching TRBD2. The V gene end was trimmed by 5 bases and the J gene end by 2 bases; junction bases not matched to a gene: 6. The CDR3 is 14 amino acids. CDR1 and CDR2 (germline): LNHDA, SQIVND (reference sequence). The CDR3 DNA sequence: TGTGCCAGTAGTCCGGGGGGATTTGCCTACGAGCAGTACTTC. Its translation is CASSPGGFAYEQYF.

The J gene is TRBJ1-5, the V gene TRBV15; D is unresolved. The germline CDR1 and CDR2 sequences are LNHNV and YYDKDF (reference sequence). The germline V and J ends were trimmed by 2 bases and 9 bases, with 14 bases remaining between them. CDR3 length: 14 residues. The CDR3 sequence: CATSRSLSLWPQHF. CDR3 nucleotide sequence: TGTGCCACCAGCAGATCCTTGTCTTTGTGGCCCCAGCATTTT.

The chain uses TRBV6-1 and TRBJ1-1, with D unclear. The germline CDR1 and CDR2 sequences are MNHNS and SASEGT. This CDR3 is built from 13 residues. V lost 3 bases and J lost 0, with 5 bases in between. CDR3 bases: TGTGCCAGCAGTGAGGTAGTGAACACTGAAGCTTTCTTT. Translation gives CASSEVVNTEAFF.

The rearrangement joins TRBV27 to TRBJ2-5; the D gene is possibly TRBD1 (5 bases). Trimming stripped 0 bases from V and 5 bases from J, with 7 bases between. This CDR3 comprises 13 residues. CDR1 and CDR2 (germline): MNHEY, SMNVEV (reference sequence). CDR3 amino acids: CASSLSRDETQYF. In DNA, the CDR3 is TGTGCCAGCAGTTTATCCAGGGATGAGACCCAGTACTTC.

This clone was seen a single time. The rearrangement uses TRBV5-1 and TRBJ2-1; D remains ambiguous. This CDR3 is 14 amino acids long. V lost 0 bases and J 1 base, leaving 5 bases between the germline ends. From germline, CDR1 is SGHRS and CDR2 YFSETQ. CDR3 nucleotides: TGCGCCAGCAGCTTGGACAGTTCCTACAATGAGCAGTTCTTC. Translation: CASSLDSSYNEQFF.

The V and J genes are TRBV5-1 and TRBJ1-4; 9 bases agree with TRBD1. Losses at the gene ends were 4 bases for V and 5 bases for J; bases not matched to a gene: 3. The CDR3 spans 14 residues. Germline CDR1 SGHRS, CDR2 YFSETQ. The CDR3 DNA reads TGCGCCAGCAGCCCGGGACAGGGAAATGAAAAACTGTTTTTT. Translation gives CASSPGQGNEKLFF.

V gene TRBV5-1 combines with J gene TRBJ1-1; maybe TRBD1 (6 bases). The CDR3 has 13 residues. The germline gives CDR1 SGHRS, CDR2 YFSETQ. The germline V and J ends were trimmed by 4 bases and 8 bases, with 15 bases remaining between them. The CDR3 is CASSPIQGAEAFF. CDR3 DNA: TGCGCCAGCAGCCCTATACAGGGTGCCGAAGCTTTCTTT.

In its sample, this clone was seen once. The chain combines TRBV9 with TRBJ1-3, with unresolved D. V lost 4 bases and J lost 0, with 11 bases in between. CDR1 SGDLS and CDR2 YYNGEE come from the germline V gene. The CDR3 is 15 residues long. The CDR3 reads CASSIDGASGNTIYF. DNA of the CDR3: TGTGCCAGCAGCATTGACGGAGCCTCTGGAAACACCATATATTTT.

The chain is built from TRBV14 and TRBJ1-6, with 7 positions matching TRBD1. V lost 4 bases, J lost 7 bases, and 10 bases stayed unmatched. CDR1 and CDR2 from the germline V gene are SGHDN and FVKESK. The CDR3 sequence is 16 residues long. CDR3: CASSPLRAGGNSPLHF. The CDR3 DNA reads TGTGCCAGCAGCCCCCTCAGAGCAGGGGGAAATTCACCCCTCCACTTT.

The rearrangement uses TRBV5-8 and TRBJ1-1; no definite D call. The V gene's germline CDR1 is SGHTS and CDR2 YDEGEE. The ends were cut back, 3 bases at V and 3 bases at J, with 6 bases in the middle. CDR3 length: 12 residues. This chain's CDR3 is CASSWRDTEAFF. CDR3 in DNA: TGTGCCAGCAGCTGGAGAGACACTGAAGCTTTCTTT.

J is TRBJ1-1 and V is TRBV14; unclear D gene. Germline CDR1 reads SGHDN; CDR2 reads FVKESK. The V end was cut by 2 bases, the J end by 6 bases, with 13 bases between. This CDR3 has 14 amino acids. For the CDR3, the DNA is TGTGCCAGCAGCCAACAGGCTGGCGGGGCTGAAGCTTTCTTT. Translating it yields CASSQQAGGAEAFF.

The chain uses TRBV4-1 and TRBJ2-7; 9 bases are a match to TRBD1. V lost 4 bases to trimming and J lost 2 bases; unmatched junction nucleotides: 3. This CDR3 region has 14 residues. Germline V lookup: CDR1 MGHRA, CDR2 YSYEKL. CDR3 protein: CASSPGQGTYEQYF. The DNA for the CDR3 is TGCGCCAGCAGCCCCGGACAGGGGACCTACGAGCAGTACTTC.

This clone appeared a single time. The CDR3 region is CASSLSRDRANTGELFF. The CDR3 DNA sequence: TGTGCCAGCAGCTTAAGCCGGGACAGGGCGAACACCGGGGAGCTGTTTTTT. The chain is built from TRBV7-2 and TRBJ2-2; the match to TRBD1 covers 9 bases. Germline CDR1 and CDR2: SGHTA and FQGNSA. The CDR3 totals 17 residues. After removal of 2 bases from V and 0 bases from J, the junction contained 4 bases not matched to a gene.

The rearrangement links TRBV5-1 to TRBJ2-3; 8 bases are shared with TRBD1. The V segment lost 2 bases and the J segment 6 bases; nucleotides outside the gene matches: 8. The CDR3 contains 15 residues. Germline V CDR1 and CDR2: SGHRS, YFSETQ. This chain's CDR3 is CASSFQTGDKDTQYF. The CDR3 DNA reads as TGCGCCAGCAGCTTCCAGACAGGGGACAAGGATACGCAGTATTTT.

The chain employs TRBV5-1 and TRBJ2-7; 14 positions match TRBD2. Unmatched junction bases numbered 12, after V lost 4 bases and J lost 6 bases. CDR3 length: 17 amino acids. Germline V gives CDR1 SGHRS, CDR2 YFSETQ. The CDR3 DNA reads TGCGCCAGCAGCCCGGGGGGACTAGCGGGAGAAGAGTCCGAGCAGTACTTC. It translates to CASSPGGLAGEESEQYF. The complete variable domain, with remaining parts taken from reference TRBV5-1 and TRBJ2-7, reads KAGVTQTPRYLIKTRGQQVTLSCSPISGHRSVSWYQQTPGQGLQFLFEYFSETQRNKGNFPGRFSGRQFSNSRSEMNVSTLELGDSALYLCASSPGGLAGEESEQYFGPGTRLTVT.

The J gene is TRBJ2-5, the V gene TRBV27, with D hard to call. The CDR3 extends over 11 amino acids. Per the germline V gene, CDR1 is MNHEY and CDR2 is SMNVEV (reference sequence). Trimming took 6 bases from V and 3 from J, leaving 5 bases between them. CDR3 in amino acids: CASRREETQYF. CDR3 sequence (DNA): TGTGCCAGCAGAAGAGAAGAGACCCAGTACTTC.

V is TRBV6-5 and J is TRBJ1-2, with 11 bases lining up with TRBD1. Germline-derived CDR1 and CDR2 are MNHEY and SVGAGI. V trimming: 7 bases; J trimming: 2 bases; junction bases outside the gene matches: 3. This CDR3 has 14 residues. Written as DNA, the CDR3 is TGTGCCAGCATCAGGACAGGGGGCAACTATGGCTACACCTTC. Protein product: CASIRTGGNYGYTF.

This chain joins TRBV5-1 and TRBJ2-3; D might be TRBD2 (6 bases). The V end was cut by 0 bases, the J end by 1 base, with 9 bases between. In germline, CDR1 is SGHRS, CDR2 YFSETQ. This CDR3 region has 15 residues. The CDR3, as DNA: TGCGCCAGCAGCTTGGCCCCTAGCGGCACAGATACGCAGTATTTT. Protein sequence: CASSLAPSGTDTQYF.

This chain uses TRBV28 with TRBJ2-3; the match to TRBD2 covers 8 bases. CDR3 size: 16 residues. CDR1 is MDHEN and CDR2 is SYDVKM in the germline V gene. The V segment lost 5 bases and the J segment 0 bases; nucleotides outside the gene matches: 7. The CDR3 here is CASSLTSGASTDTQYF. The CDR3 region has the DNA TGTGCCAGCAGTCTAACTAGCGGAGCTAGCACAGATACGCAGTATTTT.

The rearrangement uses TRBV7-2 and TRBJ1-6; 9 bases match TRBD1. The trim removed 2 bases at V and 9 bases at J, leaving 5 bases unmatched. CDR3 size: 15 residues. Germline loops: CDR1 SGHTA, CDR2 FQGNSA. CDR3 DNA sequence: TGTGCCAGCAGCTTACACACAGGGGGCAGTTCACCCCTCCACTTT. Protein sequence: CASSLHTGGSSPLHF.

CDR3 bases: TGTGCCAGCAGCCCCCGGCAGGGTAGAGATACGCAGTATTTT. This translates into CASSPRQGRDTQYF. The genes are TRBV7-9 and TRBJ2-3, with D maybe TRBD1 (5 bases). This CDR3 is built from 14 residues. The germline V gene has CDR1 SEHNR and CDR2 FQNEAQ (reference sequence). The ends were cut back, 5 bases at V and 5 bases at J, with 14 bases in the middle.

This clone showed up just a few times. V and J are TRBV19 and TRBJ1-4; D may be TRBD1 (5 bases). V was shortened by 5 bases and J by 10 bases, with 11 bases between the two germline ends. This CDR3 comprises 12 residues. The germline V gene encodes CDR1 LNHDA and CDR2 SQIVND (reference sequence). DNA of the CDR3: TGTGCCAGTAGTCCGGGGGGGGGAAAACTGTTTTTT. Encoded protein: CASSPGGGKLFF.

In DNA, the CDR3 is TGTGCCAGCTCACCATCGGGTCCCGGCGAGCAGTACTTC. As protein: CASSPSGPGEQYF. The V call is TRBV18, the J call TRBJ2-7; no clear D gene. V lost 2 bases, J lost 6 bases, and 11 bases lay in between. The CDR3 length is 13 residues. Germline V CDR1 and CDR2: KGHSH, LQKENI.

This clone appeared a single time. The genes are TRBV5-5 and TRBJ1-5; no clear D. Looked up from germline, CDR1 is SGHKS and CDR2 is YYEKEE (reference sequence). The CDR3 covers 16 residues. V lost 2 bases, J lost 1 base, and 13 bases lay in between. The CDR3 coding sequence is TGTGCCAGCAGCTTCGAGGATGTCCCGAGCAATCAGCCCCAGCATTTT. It encodes CASSFEDVPSNQPQHF.